The sequence of this TCR beta chain was determined in a study of CD8 T cells in ankylosing spondylitis. Study-level findings and limits: A TCR beta motif of eight highly homologous variants appeared characteristic of ankylosing spondylitis blood. In the blood and synovial fluid of reactive arthritis, some motif variants had been previously reported. There was reportedly significant enrichment of clones that were disease-linked in matched ankylosing spondylitis synovial fluid.

CDR1 and CDR2 (germline): SGHVS, FQNEAQ. CDR3 length: 16 amino acids. V lost 0 bases and J lost 3; bases outside the gene matches: 1. This clonotype was found many times. The antigen is not known. TCRdb re-called the 5' RACE reads with MiXCR, one entry per CDR3 protein. This sample yields around 230,000 distinct CDR3 sequences, of which 8% to 9% are seen a single time; roughly 4.9% belongs to the top ten. The rearrangement links TRBV7-8 to TRBJ2-5; 13 nucleotides align to TRBD2. This sequence was found in a female donor with ankylosing spondylitis or in good health (not recorded which). The specimen sequenced was blood, either unsorted or a sorted T cell fraction (not recorded which). CDR3 sequence reads: CASSLAGTSGKETQYF. In DNA, the CDR3 is TGTGCCAGCAGCTTAGCTGGGACTAGCGGGAAAGAGACCCAGTACTTC.